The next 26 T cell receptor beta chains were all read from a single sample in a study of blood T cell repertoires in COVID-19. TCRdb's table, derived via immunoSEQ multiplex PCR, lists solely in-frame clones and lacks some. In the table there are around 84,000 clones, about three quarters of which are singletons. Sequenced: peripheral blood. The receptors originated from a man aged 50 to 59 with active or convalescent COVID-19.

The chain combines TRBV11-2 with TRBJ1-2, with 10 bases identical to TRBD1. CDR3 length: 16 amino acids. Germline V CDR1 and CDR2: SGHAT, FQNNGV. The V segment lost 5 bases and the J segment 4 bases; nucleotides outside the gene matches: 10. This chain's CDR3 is CASSPGQGGTRYGYTF. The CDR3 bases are TGTGCCAGCAGCCCCGGACAGGGGGGAACACGCTATGGCTACACCTTC.

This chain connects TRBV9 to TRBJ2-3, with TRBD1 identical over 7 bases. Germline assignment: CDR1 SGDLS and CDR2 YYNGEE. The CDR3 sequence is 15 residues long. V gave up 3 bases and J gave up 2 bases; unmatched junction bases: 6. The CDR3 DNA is TGTGCCAGCAGCGGCGAGGGGGCGAACACAGATACGCAGTATTTT. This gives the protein CASSGEGANTDTQYF.

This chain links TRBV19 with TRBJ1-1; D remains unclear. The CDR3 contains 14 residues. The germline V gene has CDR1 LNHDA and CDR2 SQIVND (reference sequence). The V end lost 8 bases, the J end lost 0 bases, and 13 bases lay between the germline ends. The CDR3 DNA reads TGTGCCAGTGGAGTTCAACACGTGAACACTGAAGCTTTCTTT. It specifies CASGVQHVNTEAFF.

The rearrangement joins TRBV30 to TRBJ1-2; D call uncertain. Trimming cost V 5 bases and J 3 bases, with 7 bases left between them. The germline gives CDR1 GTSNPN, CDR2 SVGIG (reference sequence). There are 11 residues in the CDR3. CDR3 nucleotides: TGTGCCTGGGACACCTACTATGGCTACACCTTC. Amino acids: CAWDTYYGYTF.

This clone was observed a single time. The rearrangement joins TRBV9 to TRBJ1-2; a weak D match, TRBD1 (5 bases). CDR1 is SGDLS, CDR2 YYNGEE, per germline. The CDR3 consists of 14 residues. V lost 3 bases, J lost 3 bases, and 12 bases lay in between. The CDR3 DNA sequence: TGTGCCAGCAGCGAAGGCGGGGCCCACTATGGCTACACCTTC. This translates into CASSEGGAHYGYTF.

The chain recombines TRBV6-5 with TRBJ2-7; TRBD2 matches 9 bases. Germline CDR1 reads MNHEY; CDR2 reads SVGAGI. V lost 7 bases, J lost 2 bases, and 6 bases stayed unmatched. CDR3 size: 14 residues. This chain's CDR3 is CASTLVAGAYEQYF. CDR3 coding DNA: TGTGCCAGCACTTTGGTAGCGGGGGCCTACGAGCAGTACTTC.

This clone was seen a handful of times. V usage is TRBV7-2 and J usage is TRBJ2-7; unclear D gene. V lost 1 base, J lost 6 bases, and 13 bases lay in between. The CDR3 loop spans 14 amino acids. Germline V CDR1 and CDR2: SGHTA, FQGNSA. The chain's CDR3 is CASSLEFGRPEQYF. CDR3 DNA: TGTGCCAGCAGCTTAGAGTTCGGCAGGCCCGAGCAGTACTTC.

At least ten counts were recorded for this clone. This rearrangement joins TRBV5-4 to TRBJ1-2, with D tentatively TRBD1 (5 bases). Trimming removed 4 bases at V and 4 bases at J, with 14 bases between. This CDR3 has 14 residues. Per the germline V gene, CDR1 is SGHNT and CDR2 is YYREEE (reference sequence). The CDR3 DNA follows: TGTGCCAGCAGCACCAATCGACAGTTCTATGGCTACACCTTC. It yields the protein CASSTNRQFYGYTF.

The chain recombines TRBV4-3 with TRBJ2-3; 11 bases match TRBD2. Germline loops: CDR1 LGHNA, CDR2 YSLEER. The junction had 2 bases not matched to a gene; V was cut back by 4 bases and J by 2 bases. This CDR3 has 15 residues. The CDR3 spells CASSLGLADTDTQYF. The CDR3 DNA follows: TGCGCCAGCAGCCTGGGACTAGCGGACACAGATACGCAGTATTTT.

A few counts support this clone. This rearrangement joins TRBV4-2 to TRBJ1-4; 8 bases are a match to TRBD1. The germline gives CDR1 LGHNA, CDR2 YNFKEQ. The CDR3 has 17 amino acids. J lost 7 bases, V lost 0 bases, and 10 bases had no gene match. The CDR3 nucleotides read TGTGCCAGCAGCCAAGATCTGGGGCAGGGGGCGCGTGAAAAACTGTTTTTT. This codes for CASSQDLGQGAREKLFF.

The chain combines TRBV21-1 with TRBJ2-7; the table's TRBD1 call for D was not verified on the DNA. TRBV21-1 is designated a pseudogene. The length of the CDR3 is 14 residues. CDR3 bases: TGTGCCAGCAAACGTGGACAGGACCCCTACGAGCAGTACTTC. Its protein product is CASKRGQDPYEQYF.

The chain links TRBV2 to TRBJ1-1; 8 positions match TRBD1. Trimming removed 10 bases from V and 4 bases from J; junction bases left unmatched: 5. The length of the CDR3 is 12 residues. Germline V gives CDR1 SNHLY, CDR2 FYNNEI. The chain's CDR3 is CAIGQGITEAFF. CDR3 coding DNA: TGTGCCATCGGACAGGGCATCACTGAAGCTTTCTTT.

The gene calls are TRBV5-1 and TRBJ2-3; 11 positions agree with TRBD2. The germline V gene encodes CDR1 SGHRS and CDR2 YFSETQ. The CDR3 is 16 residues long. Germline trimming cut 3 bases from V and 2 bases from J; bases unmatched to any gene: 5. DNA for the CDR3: TGCGCCAGCAGCTCAACTAGCGGGGGCTTCACAGATACGCAGTATTTT. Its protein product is CASSSTSGGFTDTQYF. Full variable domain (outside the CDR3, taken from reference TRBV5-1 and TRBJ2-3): KAGVTQTPRYLIKTRGQQVTLSCSPISGHRSVSWYQQTPGQGLQFLFEYFSETQRNKGNFPGRFSGRQFSNSRSEMNVSTLELGDSALYLCASSSTSGGFTDTQYFGPGTRLTVL.

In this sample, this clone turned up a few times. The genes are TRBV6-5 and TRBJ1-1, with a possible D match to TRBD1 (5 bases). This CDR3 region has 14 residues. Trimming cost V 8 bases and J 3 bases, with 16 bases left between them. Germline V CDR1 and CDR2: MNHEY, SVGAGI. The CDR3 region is CASSGARVDTEAFF. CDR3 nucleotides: TGTGCCAGCTCTGGGGCCAGGGTCGACACTGAAGCTTTCTTT.

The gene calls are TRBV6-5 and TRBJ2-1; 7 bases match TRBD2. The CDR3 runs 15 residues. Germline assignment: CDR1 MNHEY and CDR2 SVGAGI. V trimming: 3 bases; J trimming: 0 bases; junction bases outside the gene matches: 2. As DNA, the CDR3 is TGTGCCAGCAGTTATACGGGGGGCTCCTACAATGAGCAGTTCTTC. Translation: CASSYTGGSYNEQFF.

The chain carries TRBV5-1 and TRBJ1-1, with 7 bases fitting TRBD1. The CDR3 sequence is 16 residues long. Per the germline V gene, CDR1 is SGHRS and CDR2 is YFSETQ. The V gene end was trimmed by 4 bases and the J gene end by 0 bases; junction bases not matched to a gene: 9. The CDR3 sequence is CASSRDRLLVNTEAFF. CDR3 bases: TGCGCCAGCAGCCGGGACAGACTCCTAGTGAACACTGAAGCTTTCTTT.

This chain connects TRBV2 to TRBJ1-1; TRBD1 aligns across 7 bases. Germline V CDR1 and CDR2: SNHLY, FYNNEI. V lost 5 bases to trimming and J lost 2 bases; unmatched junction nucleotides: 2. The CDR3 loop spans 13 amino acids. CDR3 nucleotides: TGTGCCAGCAGTCGGGACAGCAACACTGAAGCTTTCTTT. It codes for CASSRDSNTEAFF.

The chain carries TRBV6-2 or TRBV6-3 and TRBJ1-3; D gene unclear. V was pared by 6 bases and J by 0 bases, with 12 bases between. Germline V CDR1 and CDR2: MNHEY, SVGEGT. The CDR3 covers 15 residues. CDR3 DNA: TGTGCCAGCAGCCTATCGGGGAGCTCTGGAAACACCATATATTTT. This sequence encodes CASSLSGSSGNTIYF.

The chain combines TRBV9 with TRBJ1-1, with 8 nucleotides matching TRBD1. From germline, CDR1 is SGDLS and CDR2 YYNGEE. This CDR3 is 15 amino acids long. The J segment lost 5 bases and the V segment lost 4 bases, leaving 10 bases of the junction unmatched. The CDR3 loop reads CASSSRQGRWTEAFF. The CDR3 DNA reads TGTGCCAGCAGCTCCAGACAGGGGAGGTGGACTGAAGCTTTCTTT.

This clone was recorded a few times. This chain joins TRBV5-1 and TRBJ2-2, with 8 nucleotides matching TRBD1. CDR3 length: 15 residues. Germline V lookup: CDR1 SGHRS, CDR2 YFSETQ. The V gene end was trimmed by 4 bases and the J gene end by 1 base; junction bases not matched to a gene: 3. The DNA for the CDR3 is TGCGCCAGCAGCCGGACAGGGTGGAACACCGGGGAGCTGTTTTTT. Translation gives CASSRTGWNTGELFF.

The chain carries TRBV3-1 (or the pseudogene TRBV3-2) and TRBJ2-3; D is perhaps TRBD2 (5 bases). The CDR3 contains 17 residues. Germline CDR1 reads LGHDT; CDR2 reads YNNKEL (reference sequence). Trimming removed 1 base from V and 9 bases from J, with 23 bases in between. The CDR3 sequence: CASSQGASRRSVGTQYF. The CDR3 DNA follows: TGTGCCAGCAGCCAAGGAGCTAGCCGTCGATCGGTGGGCACGCAGTATTTT.

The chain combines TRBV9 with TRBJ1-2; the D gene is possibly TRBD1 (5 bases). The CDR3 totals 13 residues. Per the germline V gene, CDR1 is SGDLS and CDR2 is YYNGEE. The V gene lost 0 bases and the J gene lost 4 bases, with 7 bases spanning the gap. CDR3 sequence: CASSVVGGYGYTF. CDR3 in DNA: TGTGCCAGCAGCGTAGTGGGGGGCTATGGCTACACCTTC.

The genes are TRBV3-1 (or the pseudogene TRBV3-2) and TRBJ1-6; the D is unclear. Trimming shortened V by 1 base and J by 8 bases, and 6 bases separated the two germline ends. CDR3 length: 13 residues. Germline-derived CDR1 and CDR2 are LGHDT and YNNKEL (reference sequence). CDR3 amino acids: CASSQGGYSPLHF. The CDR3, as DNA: TGTGCCAGCAGCCAAGGTGGCTATTCACCCCTCCACTTT.

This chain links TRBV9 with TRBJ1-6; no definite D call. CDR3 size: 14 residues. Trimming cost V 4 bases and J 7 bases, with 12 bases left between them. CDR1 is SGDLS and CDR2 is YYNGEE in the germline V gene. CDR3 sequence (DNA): TGTGCCAGCAGCCCGCCCGGGGTAAATTCACCCCTCCACTTT. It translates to CASSPPGVNSPLHF.

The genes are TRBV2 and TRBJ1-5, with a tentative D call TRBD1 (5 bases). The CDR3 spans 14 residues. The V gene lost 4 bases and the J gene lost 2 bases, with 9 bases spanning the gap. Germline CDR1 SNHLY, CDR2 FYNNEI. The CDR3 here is CASSAGRGNQPQHF. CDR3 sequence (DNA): TGTGCCAGCAGTGCGGGCAGGGGCAATCAGCCCCAGCATTTT.

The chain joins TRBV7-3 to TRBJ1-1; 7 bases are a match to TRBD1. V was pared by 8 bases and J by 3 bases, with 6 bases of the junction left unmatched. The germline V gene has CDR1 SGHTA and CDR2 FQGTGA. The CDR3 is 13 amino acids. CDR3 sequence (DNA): TGTGCCAGCGCCCGACAGGGAGACACTGAAGCTTTCTTT. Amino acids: CASARQGDTEAFF.